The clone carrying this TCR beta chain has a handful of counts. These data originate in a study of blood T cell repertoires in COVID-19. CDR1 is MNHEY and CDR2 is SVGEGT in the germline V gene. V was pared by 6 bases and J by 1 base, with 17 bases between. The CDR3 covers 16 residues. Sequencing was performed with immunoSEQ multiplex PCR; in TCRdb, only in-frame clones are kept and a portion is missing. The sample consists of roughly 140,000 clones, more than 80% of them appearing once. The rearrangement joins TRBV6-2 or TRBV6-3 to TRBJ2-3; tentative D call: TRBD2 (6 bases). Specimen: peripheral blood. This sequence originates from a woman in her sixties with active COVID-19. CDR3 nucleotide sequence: TGTGCCAGCAGCCCTTCCTGGCGGGGAGGCACAGATACGCAGTATTTT. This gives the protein CASSPSWRGGTDTQYF.